These 2 T cell receptor beta chains share one sample of origin, sequenced in a study of blood T cell repertoires in COVID-19. The assay was immunoSEQ multiplex PCR, and TCRdb's table has in-frame clones only and misses some. Seen here are fewer than 300,000 clones, approximately 83% observed once, and the top ten hold 4% to 4.5%. Sequencing was carried out using PBMCs or T cells enriched from blood (not recorded which). These receptors were collected from a woman in her thirties who had recovered from COVID-19.

This clone was picked up one time. The rearrangement joins TRBV28 to TRBJ2-7, with TRBD2 as a possible D gene (7 bases). Trimming stripped 6 bases from V and 5 bases from J, with 14 bases between. The CDR3 has 13 amino acids. Germline V lookup: CDR1 MDHEN, CDR2 SYDVKM. The DNA of the CDR3 is TGTGCCAGCAGGAGCGGGACACAAAACGAGCAGTACTTC. Amino acid sequence: CASRSGTQNEQYF.

This clone was recorded only once. This chain connects TRBV18 to TRBJ1-2; tentative D call: TRBD1 (5 bases). CDR3 length: 19 amino acids. Germline loops: CDR1 KGHSH, CDR2 LQKENI. V gave up 0 bases and J gave up 4 bases, with 24 bases separating them. CDR3 bases: TGTGCCAGCTCACCACCGGGTGCAGGGCATGGGCGAAGAGGCTATGGCTACACCTTC. Translation gives CASSPPGAGHGRRGYGYTF.